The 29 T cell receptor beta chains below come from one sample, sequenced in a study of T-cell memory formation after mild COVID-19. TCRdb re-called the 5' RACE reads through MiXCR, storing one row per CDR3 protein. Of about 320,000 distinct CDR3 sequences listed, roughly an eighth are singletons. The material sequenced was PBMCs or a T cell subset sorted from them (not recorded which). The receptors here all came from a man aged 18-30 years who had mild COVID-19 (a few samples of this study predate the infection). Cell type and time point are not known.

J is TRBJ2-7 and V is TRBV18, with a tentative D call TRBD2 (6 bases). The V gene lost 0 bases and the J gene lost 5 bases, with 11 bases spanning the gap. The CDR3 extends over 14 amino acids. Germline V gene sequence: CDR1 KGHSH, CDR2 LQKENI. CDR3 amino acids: CASSPPGLHHEQYV. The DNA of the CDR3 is TGTGCCAGCTCACCACCTGGACTACACCACGAGCAGTACGTC.

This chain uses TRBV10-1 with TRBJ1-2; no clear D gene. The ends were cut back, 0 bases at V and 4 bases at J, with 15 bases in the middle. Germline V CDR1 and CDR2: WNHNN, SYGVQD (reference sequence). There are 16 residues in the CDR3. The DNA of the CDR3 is TGCGCCAGCAGTGAGTCAGCGGACCCGGAGGCCTATGGCTACACCTTC. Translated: CASSESADPEAYGYTF.

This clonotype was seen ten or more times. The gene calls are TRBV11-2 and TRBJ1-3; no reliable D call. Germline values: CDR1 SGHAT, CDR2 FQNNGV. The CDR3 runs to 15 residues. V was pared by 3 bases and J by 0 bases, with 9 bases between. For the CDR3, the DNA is TGTGCCAGCAGCTTCCACAGACTCTCTGGAAACACCATATATTTT. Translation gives CASSFHRLSGNTIYF.

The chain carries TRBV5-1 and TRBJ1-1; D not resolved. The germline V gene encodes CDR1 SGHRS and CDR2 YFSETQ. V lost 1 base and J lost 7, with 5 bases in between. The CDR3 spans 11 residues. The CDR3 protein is CASSLMGEAFF. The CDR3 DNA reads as TGCGCCAGCAGCTTGATGGGTGAAGCTTTCTTT.

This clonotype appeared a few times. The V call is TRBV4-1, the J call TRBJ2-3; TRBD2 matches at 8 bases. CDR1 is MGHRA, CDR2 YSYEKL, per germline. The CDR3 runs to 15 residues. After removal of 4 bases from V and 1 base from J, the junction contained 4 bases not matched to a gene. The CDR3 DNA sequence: TGCGCCAGCAGCCTAAATAGCGGGGGCACAGATACGCAGTATTTT. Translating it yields CASSLNSGGTDTQYF.

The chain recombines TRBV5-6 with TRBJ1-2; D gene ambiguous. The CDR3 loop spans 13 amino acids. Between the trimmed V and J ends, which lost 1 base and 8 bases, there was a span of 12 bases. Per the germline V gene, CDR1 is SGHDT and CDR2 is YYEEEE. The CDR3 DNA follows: TGTGCCAGCAGCTTGCCGACCAGTGGGGGCTACACCTTC. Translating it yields CASSLPTSGGYTF.

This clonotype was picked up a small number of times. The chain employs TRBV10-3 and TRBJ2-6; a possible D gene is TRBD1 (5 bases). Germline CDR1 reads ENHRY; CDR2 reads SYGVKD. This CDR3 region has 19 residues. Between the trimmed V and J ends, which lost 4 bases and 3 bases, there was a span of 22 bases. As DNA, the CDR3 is TGTGCCATCAGTGCTCTCCAGGGATATAGTCAGGGTGGGGCCAACGTCCTGACTTTC. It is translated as CAISALQGYSQGGANVLTF.

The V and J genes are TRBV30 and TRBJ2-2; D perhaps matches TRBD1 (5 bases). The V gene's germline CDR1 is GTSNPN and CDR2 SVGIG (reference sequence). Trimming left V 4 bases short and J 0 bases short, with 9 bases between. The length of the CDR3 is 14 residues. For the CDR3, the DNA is TGTGCCTGGACCCAGGGTGCGAACACCGGGGAGCTGTTTTTT. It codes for CAWTQGANTGELFF.

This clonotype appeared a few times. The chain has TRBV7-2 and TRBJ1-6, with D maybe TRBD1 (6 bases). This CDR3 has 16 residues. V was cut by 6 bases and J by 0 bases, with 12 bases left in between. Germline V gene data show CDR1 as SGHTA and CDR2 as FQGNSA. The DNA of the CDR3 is TGTGCCAGCAGGCTGGGACACAGCTCCTATAATTCACCCCTCCACTTT. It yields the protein CASRLGHSSYNSPLHF.

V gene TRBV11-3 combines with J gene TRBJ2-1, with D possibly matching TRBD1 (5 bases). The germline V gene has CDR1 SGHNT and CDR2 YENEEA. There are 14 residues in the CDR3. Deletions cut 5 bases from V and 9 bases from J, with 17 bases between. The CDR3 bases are TGTGCCAGCAGCCAACCGGACCGACAGAGTGAGCAGTTCTTC. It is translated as CASSQPDRQSEQFF.

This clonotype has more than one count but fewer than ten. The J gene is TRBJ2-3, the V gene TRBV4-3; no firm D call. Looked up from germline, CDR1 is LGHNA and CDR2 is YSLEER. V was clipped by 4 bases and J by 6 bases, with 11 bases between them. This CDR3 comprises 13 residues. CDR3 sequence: CASSPRSSDTQYF. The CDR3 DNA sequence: TGCGCCAGCAGCCCTCGGAGTTCGGATACGCAGTATTTT.

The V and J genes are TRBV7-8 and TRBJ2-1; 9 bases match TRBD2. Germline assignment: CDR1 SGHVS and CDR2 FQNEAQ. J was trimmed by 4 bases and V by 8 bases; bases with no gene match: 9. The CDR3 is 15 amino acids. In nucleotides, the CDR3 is TGTGCCAGCTACGAGCGGGGGGAATCTTACAATGAGCAGTTCTTC. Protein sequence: CASYERGESYNEQFF.

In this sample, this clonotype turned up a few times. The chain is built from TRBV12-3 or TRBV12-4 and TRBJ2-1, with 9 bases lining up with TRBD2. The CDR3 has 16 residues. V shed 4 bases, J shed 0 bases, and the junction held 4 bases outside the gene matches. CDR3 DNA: TGTGCCAGCAGTTATAGCGGGGGAAGCTCCTACAATGAGCAGTTCTTC. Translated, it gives CASSYSGGSSYNEQFF.

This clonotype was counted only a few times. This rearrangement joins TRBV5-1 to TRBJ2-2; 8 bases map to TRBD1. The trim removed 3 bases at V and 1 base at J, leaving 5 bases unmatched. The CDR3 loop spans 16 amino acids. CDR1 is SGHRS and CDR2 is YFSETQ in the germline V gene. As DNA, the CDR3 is TGCGCCAGCAGCTCAACCGGGACAGGGAACACCGGGGAGCTGTTTTTT. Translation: CASSSTGTGNTGELFF.

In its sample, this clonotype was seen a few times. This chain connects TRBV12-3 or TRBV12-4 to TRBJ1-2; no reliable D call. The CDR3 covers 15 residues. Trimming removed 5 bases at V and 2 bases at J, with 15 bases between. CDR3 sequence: CASSPRMDANYGYTF. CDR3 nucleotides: TGTGCCAGCAGTCCCAGAATGGACGCCAACTATGGCTACACCTTC.

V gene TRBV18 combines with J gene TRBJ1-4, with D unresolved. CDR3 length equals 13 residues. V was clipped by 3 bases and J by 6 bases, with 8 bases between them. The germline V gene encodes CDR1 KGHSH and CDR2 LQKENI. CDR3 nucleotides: TGTGCCAGCTCACCGGAGGACTATGAAAAACTGTTTTTT. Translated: CASSPEDYEKLFF.

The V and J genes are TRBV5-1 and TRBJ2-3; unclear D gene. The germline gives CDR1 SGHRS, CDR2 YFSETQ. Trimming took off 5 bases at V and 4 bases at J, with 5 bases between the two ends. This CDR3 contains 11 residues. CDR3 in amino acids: CASRSADTQYF. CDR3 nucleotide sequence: TGCGCCAGCAGATCGGCAGATACGCAGTATTTT.

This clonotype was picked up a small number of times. DNA of the CDR3: TGCAGTGCTAAGAGCGGGCCCCCAGGAGAGACCCAGTACTTC. This sequence encodes CSAKSGPPGETQYF. V gene TRBV20-1 combines with J gene TRBJ2-5; TRBD2 might be the D (6 bases). The CDR3 is made up of 14 amino acids. Germline-derived CDR1 and CDR2 are DFQATT and SNEGSKA (reference sequence). V was pared by 4 bases and J by 4 bases, with 16 bases between.

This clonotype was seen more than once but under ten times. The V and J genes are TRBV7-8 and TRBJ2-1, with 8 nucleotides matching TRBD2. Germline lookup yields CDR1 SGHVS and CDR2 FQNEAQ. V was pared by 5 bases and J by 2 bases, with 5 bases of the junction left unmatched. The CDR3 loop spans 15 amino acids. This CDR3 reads CASSQRGGPYNEQFF. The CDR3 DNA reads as TGTGCCAGCAGCCAACGGGGGGGCCCCTACAATGAGCAGTTCTTC.

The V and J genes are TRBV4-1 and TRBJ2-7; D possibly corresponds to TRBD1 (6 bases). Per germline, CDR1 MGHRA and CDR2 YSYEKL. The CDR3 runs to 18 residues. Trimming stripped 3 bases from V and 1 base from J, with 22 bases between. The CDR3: CASSQPSPSEGVSYEQYF. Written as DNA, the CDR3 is TGCGCCAGCAGCCAGCCGTCCCCCTCCGAGGGGGTTTCCTACGAGCAGTACTTC.

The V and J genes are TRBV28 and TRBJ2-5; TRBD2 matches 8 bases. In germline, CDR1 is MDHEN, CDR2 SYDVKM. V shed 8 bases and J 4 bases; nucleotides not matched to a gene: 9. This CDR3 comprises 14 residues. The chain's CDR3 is CASETRTSPETQYF. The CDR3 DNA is TGTGCCAGCGAAACCCGGACTAGCCCAGAGACCCAGTACTTC.

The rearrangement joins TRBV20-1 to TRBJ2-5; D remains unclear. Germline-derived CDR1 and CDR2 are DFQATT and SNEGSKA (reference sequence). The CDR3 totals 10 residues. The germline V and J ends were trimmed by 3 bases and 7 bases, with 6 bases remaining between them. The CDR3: CSASAGTQYF. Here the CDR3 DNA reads TGCAGTGCTAGCGCCGGGACCCAGTACTTC.

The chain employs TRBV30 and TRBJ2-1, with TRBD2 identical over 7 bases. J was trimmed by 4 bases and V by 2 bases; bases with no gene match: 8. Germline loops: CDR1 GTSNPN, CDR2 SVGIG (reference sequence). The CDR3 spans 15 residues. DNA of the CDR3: TGTGCCTGGAGTTCGGGGGGACCGGCTTACAATGAGCAGTTCTTC. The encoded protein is CAWSSGGPAYNEQFF.

The CDR3 DNA sequence: TGTGCCAGCAGTCCCTATCCGAGATTACGGTCCAACACCGGGGAGCTGTTTTTT. Its protein is CASSPYPRLRSNTGELFF. The rearrangement uses TRBV6-5 and TRBJ2-2; no definite D call. Germline-derived CDR1 and CDR2 are MNHEY and SVGAGI. V lost 5 bases and J lost 2, with 21 bases in between. The length of the CDR3 is 18 residues.

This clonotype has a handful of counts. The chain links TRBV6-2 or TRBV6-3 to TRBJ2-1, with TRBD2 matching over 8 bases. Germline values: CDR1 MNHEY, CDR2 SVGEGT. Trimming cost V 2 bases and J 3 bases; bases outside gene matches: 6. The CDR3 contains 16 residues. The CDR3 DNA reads TGTGCCAGCAGTTACGGGGGACTAGTCGGCTACAATGAGCAGTTCTTC. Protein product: CASSYGGLVGYNEQFF.

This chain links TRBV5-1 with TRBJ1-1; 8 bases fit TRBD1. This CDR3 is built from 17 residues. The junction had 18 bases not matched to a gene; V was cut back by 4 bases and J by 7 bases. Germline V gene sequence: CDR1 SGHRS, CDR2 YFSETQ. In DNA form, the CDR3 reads TGCGCCAGCAGCCGAATTTACGTATGGACAGGGATCAGTGAAGCTTTCTTT. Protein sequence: CASSRIYVWTGISEAFF.

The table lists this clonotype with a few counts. This CDR3 is CASSLATGVQYF. CDR3 DNA: TGCGCCAGCAGCTTGGCCACAGGGGTGCAGTACTTC. The chain links TRBV5-1 to TRBJ2-7; 7 bases are a match to TRBD1. CDR3 length: 12 amino acids. Germline values: CDR1 SGHRS, CDR2 YFSETQ. V was pared by 0 bases and J by 9 bases, with 3 bases of the junction left unmatched.

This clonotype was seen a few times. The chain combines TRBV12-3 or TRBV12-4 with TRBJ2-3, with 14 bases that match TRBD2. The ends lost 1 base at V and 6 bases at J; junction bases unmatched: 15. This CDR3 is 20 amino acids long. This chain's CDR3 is CASSLVVTSGGDGYGDTQYF. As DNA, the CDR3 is TGTGCCAGCAGTTTAGTCGTGACTAGCGGGGGGGATGGGTACGGCGATACGCAGTATTTT.

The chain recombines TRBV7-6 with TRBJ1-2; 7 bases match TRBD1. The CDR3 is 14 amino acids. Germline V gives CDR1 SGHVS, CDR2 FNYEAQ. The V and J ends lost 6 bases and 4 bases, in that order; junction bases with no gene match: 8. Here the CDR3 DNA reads TGTGCCAGCAGTCAGGGTGGGGACAGCTATGGCTACACCTTC. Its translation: CASSQGGDSYGYTF.